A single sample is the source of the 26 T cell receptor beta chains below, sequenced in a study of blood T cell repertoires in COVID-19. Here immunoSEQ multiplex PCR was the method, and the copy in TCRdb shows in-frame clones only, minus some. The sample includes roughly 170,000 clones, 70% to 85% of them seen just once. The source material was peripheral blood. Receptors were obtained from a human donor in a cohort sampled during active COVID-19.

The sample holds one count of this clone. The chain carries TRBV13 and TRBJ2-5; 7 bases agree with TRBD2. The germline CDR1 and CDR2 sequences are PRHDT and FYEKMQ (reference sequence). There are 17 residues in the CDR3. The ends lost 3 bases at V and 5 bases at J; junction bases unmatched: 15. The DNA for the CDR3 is TGTGCCAGCAGCTTCCGGTTTTGGTCGGGGGGTTTTGAGACCCAGTACTTC. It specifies CASSFRFWSGGFETQYF.

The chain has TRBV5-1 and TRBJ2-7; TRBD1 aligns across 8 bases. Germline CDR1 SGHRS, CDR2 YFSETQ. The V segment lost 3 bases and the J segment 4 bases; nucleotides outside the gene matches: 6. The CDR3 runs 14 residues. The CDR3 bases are TGCGCCAGCAGCTCTACCGGGACAGGATACGAGCAGTACTTC. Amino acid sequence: CASSSTGTGYEQYF.

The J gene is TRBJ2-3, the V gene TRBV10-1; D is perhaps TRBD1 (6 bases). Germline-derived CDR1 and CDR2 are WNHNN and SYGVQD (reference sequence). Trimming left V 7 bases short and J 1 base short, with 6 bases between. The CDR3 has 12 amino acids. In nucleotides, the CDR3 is TGCGCCAGCACAGGGGGCACAGATACGCAGTATTTT. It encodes CASTGGTDTQYF.

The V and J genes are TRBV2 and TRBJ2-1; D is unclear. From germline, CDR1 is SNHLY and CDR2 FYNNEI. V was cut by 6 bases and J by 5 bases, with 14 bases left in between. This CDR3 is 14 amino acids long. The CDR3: CASRGSRYDNEQFF. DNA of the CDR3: TGTGCCAGCAGGGGCAGTCGATATGACAATGAGCAGTTCTTC.

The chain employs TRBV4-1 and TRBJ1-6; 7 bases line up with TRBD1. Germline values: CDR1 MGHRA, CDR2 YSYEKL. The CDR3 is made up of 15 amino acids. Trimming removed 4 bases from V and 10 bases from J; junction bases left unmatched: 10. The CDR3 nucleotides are TGCGCCAGCAGCCCCCTTACAGGGGCAGGCTCACCCCTCCACTTT. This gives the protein CASSPLTGAGSPLHF.

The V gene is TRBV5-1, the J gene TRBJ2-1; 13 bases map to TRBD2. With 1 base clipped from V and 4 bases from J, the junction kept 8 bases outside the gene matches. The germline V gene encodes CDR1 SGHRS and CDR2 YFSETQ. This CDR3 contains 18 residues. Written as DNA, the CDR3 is TGCGCCAGCAGCTTGCGACTAGCGGGGGGCCCGGCTTACAATGAGCAGTTCTTC. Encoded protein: CASSLRLAGGPAYNEQFF.

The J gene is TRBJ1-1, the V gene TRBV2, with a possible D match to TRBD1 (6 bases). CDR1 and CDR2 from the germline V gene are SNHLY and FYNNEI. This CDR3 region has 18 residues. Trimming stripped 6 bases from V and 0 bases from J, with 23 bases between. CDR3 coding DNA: TGTGCCAGCAGCGCTGACAGGACGCTGACTTTCATGAACACTGAAGCTTTCTTT. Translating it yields CASSADRTLTFMNTEAFF.

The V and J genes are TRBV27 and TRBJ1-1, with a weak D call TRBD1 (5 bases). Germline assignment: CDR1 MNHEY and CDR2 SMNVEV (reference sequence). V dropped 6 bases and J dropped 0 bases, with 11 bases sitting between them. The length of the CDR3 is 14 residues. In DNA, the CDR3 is TGTGCCAGCAGGGGGCGGGATATGAACACTGAAGCTTTCTTT. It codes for CASRGRDMNTEAFF.

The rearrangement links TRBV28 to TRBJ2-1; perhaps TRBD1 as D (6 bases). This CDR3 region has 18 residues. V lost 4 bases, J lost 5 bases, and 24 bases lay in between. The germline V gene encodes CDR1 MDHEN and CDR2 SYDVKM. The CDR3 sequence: CASSSLSGEFQRNNEQFF. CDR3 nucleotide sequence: TGTGCCAGCAGTTCCCTCTCAGGGGAGTTCCAAAGGAACAATGAGCAGTTCTTC.

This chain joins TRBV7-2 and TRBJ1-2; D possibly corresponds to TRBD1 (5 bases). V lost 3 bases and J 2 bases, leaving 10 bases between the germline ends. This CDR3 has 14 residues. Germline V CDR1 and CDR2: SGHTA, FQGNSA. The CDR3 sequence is CASSLAQANYGYTF. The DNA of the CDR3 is TGTGCCAGCAGCTTGGCACAGGCCAACTATGGCTACACCTTC. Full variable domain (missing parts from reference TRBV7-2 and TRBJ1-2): GAGVSQSPSNKVTEKGKDVELRCDPISGHTALYWYRQSLGQGLEFLIYFQGNSAPDKSGLPSDRFSAERTGGSVSTLTIQRTQQEDSAVYLCASSLAQANYGYTFGSGTRLTVV.

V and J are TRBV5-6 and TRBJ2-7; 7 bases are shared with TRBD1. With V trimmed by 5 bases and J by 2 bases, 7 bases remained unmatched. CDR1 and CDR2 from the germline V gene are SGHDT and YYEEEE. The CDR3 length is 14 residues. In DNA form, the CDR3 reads TGTGCCAGCAGATATGCCGGGACAGCCTACGAGCAGTACTTC. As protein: CASRYAGTAYEQYF.

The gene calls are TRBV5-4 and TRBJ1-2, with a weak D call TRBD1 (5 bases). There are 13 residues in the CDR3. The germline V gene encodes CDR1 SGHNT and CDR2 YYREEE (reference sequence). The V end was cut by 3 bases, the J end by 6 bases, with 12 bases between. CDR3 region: CASSWTNSNGYTF. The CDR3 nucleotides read TGTGCCAGCAGCTGGACAAATTCGAATGGCTACACCTTC.

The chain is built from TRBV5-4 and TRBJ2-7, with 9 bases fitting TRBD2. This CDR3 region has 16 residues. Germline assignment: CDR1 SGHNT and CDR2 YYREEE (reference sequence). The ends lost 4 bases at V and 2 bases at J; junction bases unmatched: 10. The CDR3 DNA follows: TGTGCCAGCAGCCCCCGTAGTAGCGGGGGAACCTACGAGCAGTACTTC. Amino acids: CASSPRSSGGTYEQYF.

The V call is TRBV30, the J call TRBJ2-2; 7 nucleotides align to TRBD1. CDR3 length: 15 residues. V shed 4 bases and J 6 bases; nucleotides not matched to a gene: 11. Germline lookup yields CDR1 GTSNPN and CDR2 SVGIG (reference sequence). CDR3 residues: CAWNRGGAGSGELFF. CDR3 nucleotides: TGTGCCTGGAATCGAGGGGGCGCGGGTTCCGGGGAGCTGTTTTTT.

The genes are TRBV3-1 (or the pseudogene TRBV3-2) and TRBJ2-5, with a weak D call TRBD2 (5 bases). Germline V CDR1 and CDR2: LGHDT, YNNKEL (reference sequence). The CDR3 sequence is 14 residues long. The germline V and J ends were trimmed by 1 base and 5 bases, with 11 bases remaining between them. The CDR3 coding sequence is TGTGCCAGCAGCCAAGGAGGGCTAGGGGAGACCCAGTACTTC. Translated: CASSQGGLGETQYF.

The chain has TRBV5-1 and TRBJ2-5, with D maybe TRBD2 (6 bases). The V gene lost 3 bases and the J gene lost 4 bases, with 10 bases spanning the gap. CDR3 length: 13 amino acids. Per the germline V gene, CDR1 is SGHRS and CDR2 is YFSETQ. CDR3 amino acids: CASSSTSLETQYF. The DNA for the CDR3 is TGCGCCAGCAGCTCGACTAGTTTAGAGACCCAGTACTTC.

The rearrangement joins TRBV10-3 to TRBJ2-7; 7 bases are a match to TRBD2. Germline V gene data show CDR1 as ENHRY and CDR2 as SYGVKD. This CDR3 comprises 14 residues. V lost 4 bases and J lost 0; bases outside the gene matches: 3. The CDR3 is CAISAAGISYEQYF. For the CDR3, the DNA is TGTGCCATCAGTGCAGCGGGGATCTCCTACGAGCAGTACTTC.

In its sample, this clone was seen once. CDR3 sequence: CASSPNGGLAGDETQYF. CDR3 DNA sequence: TGTGCCAGTAGCCCAAACGGGGGACTAGCGGGGGATGAGACCCAGTACTTC. The chain carries TRBV19 and TRBJ2-5; 14 nucleotides match TRBD2. Trimming cost V 6 bases and J 5 bases; bases outside gene matches: 11. From germline, CDR1 is LNHDA and CDR2 SQIVND (reference sequence). This CDR3 comprises 17 residues. Supplemented by reference TRBV19 and TRBJ2-5, the full variable domain reads DGGITQSPKYLFRKEGQNVTLSCEQNLNHDAMYWYRQDPGQGLRLIYYSQIVNDFQKGDIAEGYSVSREKKESFPLTVTSAQKNPTAFYLCASSPNGGLAGDETQYFGPGTRLLVL.

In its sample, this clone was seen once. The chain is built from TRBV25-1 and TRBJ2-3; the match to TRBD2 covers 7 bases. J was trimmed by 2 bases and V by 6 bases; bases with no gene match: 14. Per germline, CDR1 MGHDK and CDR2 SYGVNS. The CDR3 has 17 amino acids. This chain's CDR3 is CASRALWGAGNTDTQYF. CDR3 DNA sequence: TGTGCCAGCAGGGCGCTTTGGGGAGCGGGGAACACAGATACGCAGTATTTT.

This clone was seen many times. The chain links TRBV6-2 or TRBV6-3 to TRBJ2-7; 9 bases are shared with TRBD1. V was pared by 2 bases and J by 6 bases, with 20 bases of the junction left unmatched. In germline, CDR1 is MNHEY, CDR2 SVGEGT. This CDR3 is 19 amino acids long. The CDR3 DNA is TGTGCCAGCAGTTACCCCCCCCAACAAACCGGGACAGGGAGGGTCGAGCAGTACTTC. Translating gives CASSYPPQQTGTGRVEQYF.

This CDR3 is CASSPSSGNTIYF. CDR3 coding DNA: TGTGCCAGCAGTCCCTCCTCTGGAAACACCATATATTTT. The chain uses TRBV27 and TRBJ1-3; D remains unclear. V lost 5 bases and J lost 0, with 5 bases in between. Germline loops: CDR1 MNHEY, CDR2 SMNVEV (reference sequence). The CDR3 is 13 amino acids.

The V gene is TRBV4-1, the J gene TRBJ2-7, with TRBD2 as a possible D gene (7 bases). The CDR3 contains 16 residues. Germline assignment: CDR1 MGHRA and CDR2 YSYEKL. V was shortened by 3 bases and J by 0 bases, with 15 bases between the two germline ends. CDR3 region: CASSQTQGGFSYEQYF. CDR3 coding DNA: TGCGCCAGCAGCCAGACACAGGGAGGGTTCTCCTACGAGCAGTACTTC.

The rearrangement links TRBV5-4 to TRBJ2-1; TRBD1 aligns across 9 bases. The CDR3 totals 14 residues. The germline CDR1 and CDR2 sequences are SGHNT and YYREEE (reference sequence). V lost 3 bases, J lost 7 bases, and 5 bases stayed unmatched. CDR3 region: CASSSGQGSNEQFF. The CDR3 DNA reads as TGTGCCAGCAGCTCGGGACAGGGATCGAATGAGCAGTTCTTC. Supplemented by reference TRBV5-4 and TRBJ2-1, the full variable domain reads ETGVTQSPTHLIKTRGQQVTLRCSSQSGHNTVSWYQQALGQGPQFIFQYYREEENGRGNFPPRFSGLQFPNYSSELNVNALELDDSALYLCASSSGQGSNEQFFGPGTRLTVL.

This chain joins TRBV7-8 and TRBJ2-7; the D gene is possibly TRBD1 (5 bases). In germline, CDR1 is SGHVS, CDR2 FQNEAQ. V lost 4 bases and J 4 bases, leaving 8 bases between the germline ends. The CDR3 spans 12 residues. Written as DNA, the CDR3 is TGTGCCAGCAGCTCCCAGGGATACGAGCAGTACTTC. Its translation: CASSSQGYEQYF.

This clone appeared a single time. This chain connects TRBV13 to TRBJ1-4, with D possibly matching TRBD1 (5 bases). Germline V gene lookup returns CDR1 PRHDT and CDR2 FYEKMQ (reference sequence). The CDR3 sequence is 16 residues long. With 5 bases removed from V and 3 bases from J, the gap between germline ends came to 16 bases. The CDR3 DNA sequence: TGTGCCAGCAGCGCCTCGAACCAGGGATCTAATGAAAAACTGTTTTTT. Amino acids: CASSASNQGSNEKLFF.

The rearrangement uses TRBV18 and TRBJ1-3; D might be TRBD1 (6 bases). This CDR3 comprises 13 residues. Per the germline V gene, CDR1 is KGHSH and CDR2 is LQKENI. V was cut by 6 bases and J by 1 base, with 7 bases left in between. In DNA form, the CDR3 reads TGTGCCAGCTCTACAGGGTCTGGAAACACCATATATTTT. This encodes CASSTGSGNTIYF.